This entry describes one TCR beta chain. What it binds is not known. A much larger clone lies a single base off, so this may be a read error. This sample is part of a study of CD8 T cells in ankylosing spondylitis. Libraries of TCR beta came from quantitative 5'-RACE with molecular barcodes. TCRdb re-called the 5' RACE reads through MiXCR, storing one row per CDR3 protein. The table shows 210,000 or so distinct CDR3 sequences, with 7% to 10% occurring only once. From germline, CDR1 is SGHRS and CDR2 YFSETQ. The CDR3 is 14 residues long. The germline V and J ends were trimmed by 3 bases and 3 bases, with 13 bases remaining between them. Study-wide results and caveats: The study identified a TCR beta motif of several highly homologous variants that appeared characteristic of ankylosing spondylitis blood. Reported data indicate significant enrichment of disease-linked clones within matched ankylosing spondylitis synovial fluid.

The TCR comes from a female donor with ankylosing spondylitis or in good health (not recorded which). The chain links TRBV5-1 to TRBJ2-7; no reliable D call. Sequenced material: blood, either unsorted or a sorted T cell fraction (not recorded which). In DNA form, the CDR3 reads TGCGCCAGCAGCTCCCTAAACGTAGACTACGAGCAGTACTTC. Encoded protein: CASSSLNVDYEQYF.